The sequence of this T cell receptor (beta chain) was determined in a study of CD8+ T cells in alopecia areata. Study details: Affected scalp percentage set treated patients' severity scores.

Treatment of the sample: oral pan-JAK inhibitor, 5-10 mg twice daily. The authors extracted RNA and reverse transcribed it into cDNA as the sequencing template. Assay used: immunoSEQ multiplex PCR; TCRdb lists only in-frame clones, some missing. The data contain 90,000 to 130,000 clones, approximately 54% of them singletons. This clone was recorded only once. Its cognate antigen is unknown. Study-level points and caveats: Tofacitinib significantly lowered scalp clonality and expanded CD8+ clones among the top 100. Numerous expanded lesional clones remained in scalp and blood during tofacitinib.

The clonotype originates from a human donor with alopecia areata. Sequences were derived from CD8+ T cells sorted from blood, sampled at week 24, from a patient treated with tofacitinib.

CDR3 residues: CASSQWDRDDISPLHF. The CDR3 DNA reads TGTGCCAGCAGCCAGTGGGACAGGGACGATATTTCACCCCTCCACTTT. V and J are TRBV11-2 and TRBJ1-6, with TRBD1 matching 9 bases. Germline V CDR1 and CDR2: SGHAT, FQNNGV. Unmatched junction bases numbered 11, after V lost 5 bases and J lost 9 bases. The CDR3 contains 16 residues.